This T cell receptor (beta chain) stems from a study of blood T cell repertoires in COVID-19. Profiled with immunoSEQ multiplex PCR; TCRdb holds only in-frame clones, not every one. Among some 97,000 clones listed, more than 85% were seen once. Trimming took off 6 bases at V and 1 base at J, with 6 bases between the two ends. From germline, CDR1 is SEHNR and CDR2 FQNEAQ (reference sequence). This CDR3 region has 12 residues. The TCR was taken from a young man in a cohort sampled during active COVID-19. The J gene is TRBJ1-1, the V gene TRBV7-9, with no clear D. The sample taken for sequencing was peripheral blood. DNA for the CDR3: TGTGCCAGCAGAGAGAGGAACACTGAAGCTTTCTTT. This gives the protein CASRERNTEAFF. The entire variable domain, with the rest obtained from reference TRBV7-9 and TRBJ1-1, is as follows: DTGVSQNPRHKITKRGQNVTFRCDPISEHNRLYWYRQTLGQGPEFLTYFQNEAQLEKSRLLSDRFSAERPKGSFSTLEIQRTEQGDSAMYLCASRERNTEAFFGQGTRLTVV.